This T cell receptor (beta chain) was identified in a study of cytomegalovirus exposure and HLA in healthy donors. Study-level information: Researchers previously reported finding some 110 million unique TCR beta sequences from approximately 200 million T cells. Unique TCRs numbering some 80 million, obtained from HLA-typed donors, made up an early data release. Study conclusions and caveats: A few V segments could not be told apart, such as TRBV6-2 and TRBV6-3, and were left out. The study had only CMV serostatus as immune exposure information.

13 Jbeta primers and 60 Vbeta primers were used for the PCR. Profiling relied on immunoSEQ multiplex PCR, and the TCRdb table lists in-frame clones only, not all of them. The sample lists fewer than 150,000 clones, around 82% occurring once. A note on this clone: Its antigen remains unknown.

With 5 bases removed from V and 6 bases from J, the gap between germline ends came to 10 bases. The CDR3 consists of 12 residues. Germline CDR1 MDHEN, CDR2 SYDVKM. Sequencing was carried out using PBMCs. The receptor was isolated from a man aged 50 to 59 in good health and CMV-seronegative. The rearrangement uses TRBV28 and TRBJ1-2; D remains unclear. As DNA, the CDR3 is TGTGCCAGCAGTGAAGTGGCGGATGGCTACACCTTC. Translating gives CASSEVADGYTF.